This T cell receptor beta chain was found in a study of response to subunit inactivated influenza vaccine. CDR3 size: 13 residues. V lost 8 bases and J lost 7, with 15 bases in between. CDR1 and CDR2 (germline): SGHVS, FNYEAQ. TCRdb recomputed calls from the RT-PCR reads with MiXCR, one row per CDR3 protein. The sample contains about 780,000 distinct CDR3 sequences, 15% to 20% of which appear only once. Concerning this clonotype: Its target is not known.

Study-level points and caveats: Authors suggested each seasonal flu vaccination may recruit only limited numbers of new T cells.

The specimen comprised PBMCs from blood, sampled less than 6 days after vaccination. V and J are TRBV7-6 and TRBJ2-1; no clear D. The TCR originated in a man aged 45-60 years who received an inactivated influenza vaccine. CDR3 DNA sequence: TGTGCCAGCGCTCAAGGTCCGGCGAATGAGCAGTTCTTC. It codes for CASAQGPANEQFF. The whole variable domain, filled in from reference TRBV7-6 and TRBJ2-1, reads GAGVSQSPRYKVTKRGQDVALRCDPISGHVSLYWYRQALGQGPEFLTYFNYEAQQDKSGLPNDRFSAERPEGSISTLTIQRTEQRDSAMYRCASAQGPANEQFFGPGTRLTVL.